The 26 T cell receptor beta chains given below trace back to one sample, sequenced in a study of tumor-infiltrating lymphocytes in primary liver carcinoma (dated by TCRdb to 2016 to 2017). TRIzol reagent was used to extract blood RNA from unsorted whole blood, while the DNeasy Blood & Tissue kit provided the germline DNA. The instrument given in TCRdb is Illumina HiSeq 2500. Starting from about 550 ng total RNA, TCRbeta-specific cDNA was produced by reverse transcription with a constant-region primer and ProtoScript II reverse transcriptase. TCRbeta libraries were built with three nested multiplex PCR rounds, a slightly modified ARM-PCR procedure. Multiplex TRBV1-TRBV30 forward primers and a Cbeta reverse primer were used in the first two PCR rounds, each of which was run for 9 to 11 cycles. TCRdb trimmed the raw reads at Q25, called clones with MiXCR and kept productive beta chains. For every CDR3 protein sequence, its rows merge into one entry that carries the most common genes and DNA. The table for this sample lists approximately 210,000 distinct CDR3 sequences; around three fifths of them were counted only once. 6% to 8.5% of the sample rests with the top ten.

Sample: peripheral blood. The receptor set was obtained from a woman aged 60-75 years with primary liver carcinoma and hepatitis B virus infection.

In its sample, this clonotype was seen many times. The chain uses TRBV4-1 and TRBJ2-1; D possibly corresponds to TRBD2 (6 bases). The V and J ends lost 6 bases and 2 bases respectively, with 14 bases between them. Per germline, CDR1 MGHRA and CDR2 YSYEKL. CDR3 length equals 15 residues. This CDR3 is CASRERETPYNEQFF. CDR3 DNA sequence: TGCGCCAGCAGGGAACGGGAGACCCCCTACAATGAGCAGTTCTTC.

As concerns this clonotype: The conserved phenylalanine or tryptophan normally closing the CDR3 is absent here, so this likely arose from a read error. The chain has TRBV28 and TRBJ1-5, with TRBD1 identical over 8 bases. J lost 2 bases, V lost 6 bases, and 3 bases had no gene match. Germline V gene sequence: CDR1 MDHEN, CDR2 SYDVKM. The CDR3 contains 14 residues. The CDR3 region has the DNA TGTGCCAGCAGGTGGGGACAGGGCAATCAGCCCCAGCATATT. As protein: CASRWGQGNQPQHI.

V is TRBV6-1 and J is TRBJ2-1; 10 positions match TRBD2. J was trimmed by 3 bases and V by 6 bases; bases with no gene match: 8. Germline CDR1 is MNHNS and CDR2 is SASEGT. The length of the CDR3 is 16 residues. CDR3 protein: CASSRTLAGIYNEQFF. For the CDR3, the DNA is TGTGCCAGCAGCCGGACACTAGCGGGAATCTACAATGAGCAGTTCTTC.

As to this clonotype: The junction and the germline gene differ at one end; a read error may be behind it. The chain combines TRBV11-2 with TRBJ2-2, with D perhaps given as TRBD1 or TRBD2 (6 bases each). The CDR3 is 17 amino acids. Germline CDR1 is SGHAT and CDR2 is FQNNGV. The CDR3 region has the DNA TGTGCCAACGCAATTTCGGGCCGGGGGCTCGTCACCGGGGAGTTGTTTTTT. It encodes CANAISGRGLVTGELFF.

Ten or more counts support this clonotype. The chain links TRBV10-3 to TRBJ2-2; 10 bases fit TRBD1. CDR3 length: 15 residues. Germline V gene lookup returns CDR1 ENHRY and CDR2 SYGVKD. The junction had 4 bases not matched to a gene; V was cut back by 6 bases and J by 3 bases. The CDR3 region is CAIRDRGKDTGELFF. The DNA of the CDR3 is TGTGCCATCAGGGACAGGGGGAAGGACACCGGGGAGCTGTTTTTT.

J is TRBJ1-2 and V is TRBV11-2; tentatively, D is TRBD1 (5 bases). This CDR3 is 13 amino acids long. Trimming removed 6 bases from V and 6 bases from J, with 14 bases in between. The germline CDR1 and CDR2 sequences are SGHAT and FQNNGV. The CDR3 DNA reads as TGTGCCAGCAGTGCTGACGGGGCCCATGGCTACACCTTC. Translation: CASSADGAHGYTF.

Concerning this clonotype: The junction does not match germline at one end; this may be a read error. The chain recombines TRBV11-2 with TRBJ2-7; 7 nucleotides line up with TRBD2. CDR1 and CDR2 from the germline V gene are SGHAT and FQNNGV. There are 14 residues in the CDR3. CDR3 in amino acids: CVSTLSGTGAEQYF. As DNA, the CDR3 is TGTGTCAGCACCCTAAGCGGGACGGGTGCCGAGCAGTACTTC.

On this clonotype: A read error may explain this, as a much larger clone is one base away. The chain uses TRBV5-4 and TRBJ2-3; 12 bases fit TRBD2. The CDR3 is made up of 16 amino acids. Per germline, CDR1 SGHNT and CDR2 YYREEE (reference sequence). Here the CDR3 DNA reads TGTGCCGGCAGCTTGAGGCGACTAGCGGGGGTGGATACGCAGTATTTT. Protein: CAGSLRRLAGVDTQYF.

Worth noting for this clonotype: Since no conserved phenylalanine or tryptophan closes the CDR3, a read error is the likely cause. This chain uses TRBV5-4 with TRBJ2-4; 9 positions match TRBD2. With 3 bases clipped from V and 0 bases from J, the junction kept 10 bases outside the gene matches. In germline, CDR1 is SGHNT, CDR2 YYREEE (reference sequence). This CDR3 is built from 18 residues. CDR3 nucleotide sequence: TGTGCCAGCAGCTGGACCGGAGGCGGGAGGGAAGCCAAAAACATTCAGTACTAC. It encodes CASSWTGGGREAKNIQYY.

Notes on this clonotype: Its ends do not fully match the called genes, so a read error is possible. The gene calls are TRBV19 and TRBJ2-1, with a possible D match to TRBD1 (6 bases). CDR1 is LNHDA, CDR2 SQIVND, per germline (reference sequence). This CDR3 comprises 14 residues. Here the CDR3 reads CASTIDRSYSEQFF. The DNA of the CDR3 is TGTGCCAGTACTATTGACAGGTCCTACAGTGAGCAGTTCTTC.

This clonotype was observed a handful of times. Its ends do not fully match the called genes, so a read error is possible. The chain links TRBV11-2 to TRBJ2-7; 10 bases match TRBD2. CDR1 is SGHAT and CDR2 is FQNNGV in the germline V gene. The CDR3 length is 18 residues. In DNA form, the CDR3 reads TGTGCCATCAGCTTTCTGGTGGCTAGCGGGGGTACCCTGTACGAGCAGTACTTT. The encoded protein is CAISFLVASGGTLYEQYF.

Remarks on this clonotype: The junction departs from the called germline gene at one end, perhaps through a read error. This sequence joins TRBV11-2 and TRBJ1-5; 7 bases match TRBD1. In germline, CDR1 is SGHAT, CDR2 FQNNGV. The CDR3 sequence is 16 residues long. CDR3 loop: CASSLGTDYISQSQHF. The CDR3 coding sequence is TGTGCCAGCAGCTTGGGGACAGACTATATCAGTCAGTCCCAGCATTTT.

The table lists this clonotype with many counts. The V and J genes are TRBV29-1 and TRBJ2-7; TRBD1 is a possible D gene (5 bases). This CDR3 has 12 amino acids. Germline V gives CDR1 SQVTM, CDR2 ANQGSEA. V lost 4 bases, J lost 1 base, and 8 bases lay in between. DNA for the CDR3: TGCAGCGTTGCCCCAGGGTCCTACGAGCAGTACTTC. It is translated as CSVAPGSYEQYF.

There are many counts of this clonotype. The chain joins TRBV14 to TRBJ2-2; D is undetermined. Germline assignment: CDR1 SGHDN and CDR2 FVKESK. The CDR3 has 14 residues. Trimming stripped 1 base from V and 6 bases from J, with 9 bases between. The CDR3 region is CASSQAVVSGELFF. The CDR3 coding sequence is TGTGCCAGCAGCCAAGCGGTGGTTTCCGGGGAGCTGTTTTTT.

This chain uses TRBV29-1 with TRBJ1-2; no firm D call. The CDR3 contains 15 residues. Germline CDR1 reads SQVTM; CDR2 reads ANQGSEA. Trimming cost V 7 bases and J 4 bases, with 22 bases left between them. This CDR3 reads CSAEVSASASYGYTF. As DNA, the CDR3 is TGCAGCGCAGAAGTATCCGCCAGCGCCTCCTATGGCTACACCTTC.

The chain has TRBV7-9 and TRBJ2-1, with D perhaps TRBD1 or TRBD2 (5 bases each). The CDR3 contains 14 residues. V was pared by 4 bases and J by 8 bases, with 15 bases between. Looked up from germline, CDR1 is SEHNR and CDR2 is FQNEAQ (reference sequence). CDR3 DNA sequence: TGTGCCAGCAGCTCTCGGGACCGTTACGATGAGCAGTTCTTC. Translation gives CASSSRDRYDEQFF.

CDR3 DNA: TGTGCCGGGACTAGGGATAGGGGCGCGCCTTCTGAGCAGTTCTTC. Protein: CAGTRDRGAPSEQFF. The genes are TRBV5-4 and TRBJ2-1, with 8 bases aligning to TRBD2. Germline loops: CDR1 SGHNT, CDR2 YYREEE (reference sequence). The V segment lost 10 bases and the J segment 9 bases; nucleotides outside the gene matches: 18. The CDR3 is made up of 15 amino acids.

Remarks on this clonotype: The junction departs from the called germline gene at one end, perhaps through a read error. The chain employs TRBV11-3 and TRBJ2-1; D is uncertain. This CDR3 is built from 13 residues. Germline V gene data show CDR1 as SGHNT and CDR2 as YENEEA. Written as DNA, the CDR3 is TGTGCCAGCAACCAGAGCTCCTACAATGAGCAGATCTTC. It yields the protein CASNQSSYNEQIF.

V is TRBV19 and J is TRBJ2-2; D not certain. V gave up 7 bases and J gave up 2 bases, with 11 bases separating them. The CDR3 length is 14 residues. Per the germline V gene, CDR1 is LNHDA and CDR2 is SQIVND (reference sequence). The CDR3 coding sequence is TGTGCCAGTACCCCGCAGGTTAACACCGGGGAGCTGTTTTTT. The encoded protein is CASTPQVNTGELFF.

This chain's CDR3 is CASSLGPNTFEQYF. The CDR3, as DNA: TGTGCCAGCAGCTTAGGGCCGAACACCTTCGAGCAGTACTTC. The chain has TRBV7-9 and TRBJ2-7; D ambiguous. The CDR3 consists of 14 residues. The germline V gene has CDR1 SEHNR and CDR2 FQNEAQ (reference sequence). Trimming removed 1 base at V and 6 bases at J, with 13 bases between.

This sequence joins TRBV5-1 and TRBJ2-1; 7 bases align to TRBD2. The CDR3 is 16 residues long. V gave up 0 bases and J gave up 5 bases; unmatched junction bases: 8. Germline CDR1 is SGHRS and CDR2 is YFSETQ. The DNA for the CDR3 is TGCGCCAGCAGCTTGGTAACGGGAGGTTTCGACAATGAGCAGTTCTTC. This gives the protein CASSLVTGGFDNEQFF.

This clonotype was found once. CDR3 sequence reads: CASSLATTFHEQYF. The CDR3 bases are TGTGCCAGCAGCTTAGCTACAACCTTCCACGAGCAGTACTTC. This chain connects TRBV11-2 to TRBJ2-7; D remains unclear. CDR1 and CDR2 (germline): SGHAT, FQNNGV. CDR3 length equals 14 residues. Trimming stripped 1 base from V and 5 bases from J, with 12 bases between.

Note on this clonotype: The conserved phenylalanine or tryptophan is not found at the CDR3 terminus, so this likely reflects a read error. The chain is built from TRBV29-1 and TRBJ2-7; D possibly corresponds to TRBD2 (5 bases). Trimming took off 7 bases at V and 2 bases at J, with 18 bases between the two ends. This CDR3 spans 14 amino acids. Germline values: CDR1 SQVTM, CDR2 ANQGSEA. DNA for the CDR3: TGCAGCGCGGCTGGGATAGCGAGAACCTACGAGCAGTACCTC. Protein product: CSAAGIARTYEQYL.

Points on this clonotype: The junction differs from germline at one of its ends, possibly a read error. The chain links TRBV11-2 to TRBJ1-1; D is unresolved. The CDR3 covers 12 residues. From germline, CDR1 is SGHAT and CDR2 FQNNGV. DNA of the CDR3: TGTGCCAGCAGCCCAACGAACACAGAAGCTTTATTT. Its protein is CASSPTNTEALF.

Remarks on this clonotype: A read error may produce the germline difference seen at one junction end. As DNA, the CDR3 is TGTGCCGGCAGCTGGATGTGGGGGGACACTGAGGCTTTCTTT. Protein sequence: CAGSWMWGDTEAFF. The chain has TRBV11-2 and TRBJ1-1; D is possibly TRBD1 (6 bases). The CDR3 consists of 14 residues. Germline V gene lookup returns CDR1 SGHAT and CDR2 FQNNGV.

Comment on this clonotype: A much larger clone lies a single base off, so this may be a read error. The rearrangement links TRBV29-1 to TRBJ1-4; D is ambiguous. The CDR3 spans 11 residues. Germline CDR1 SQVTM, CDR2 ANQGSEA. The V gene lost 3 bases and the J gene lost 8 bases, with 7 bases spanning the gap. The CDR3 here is CSVDSTEKLFF. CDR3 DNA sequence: TGCAGCGTTGACTCAACCGAAAAACTGTTTTTT.